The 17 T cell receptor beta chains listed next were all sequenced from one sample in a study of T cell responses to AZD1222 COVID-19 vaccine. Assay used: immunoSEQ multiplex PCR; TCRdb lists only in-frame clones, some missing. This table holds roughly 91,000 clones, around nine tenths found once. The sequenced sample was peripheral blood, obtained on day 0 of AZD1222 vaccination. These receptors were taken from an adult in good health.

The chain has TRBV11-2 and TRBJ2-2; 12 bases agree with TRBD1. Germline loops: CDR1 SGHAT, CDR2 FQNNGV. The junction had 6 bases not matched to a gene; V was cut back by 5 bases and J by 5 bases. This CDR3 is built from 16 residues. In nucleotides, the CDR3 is TGTGCCAGCAGCAGGGACAGGGGGCCTGGGACCGGGGAGCTGTTTTTT. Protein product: CASSRDRGPGTGELFF.

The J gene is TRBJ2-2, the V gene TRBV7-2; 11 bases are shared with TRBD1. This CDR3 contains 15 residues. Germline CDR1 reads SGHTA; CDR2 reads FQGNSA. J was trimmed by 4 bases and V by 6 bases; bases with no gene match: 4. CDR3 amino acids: CASRGQGGSTGELFF. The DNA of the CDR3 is TGTGCCAGCAGGGGACAGGGGGGTAGCACCGGGGAGCTGTTTTTT.

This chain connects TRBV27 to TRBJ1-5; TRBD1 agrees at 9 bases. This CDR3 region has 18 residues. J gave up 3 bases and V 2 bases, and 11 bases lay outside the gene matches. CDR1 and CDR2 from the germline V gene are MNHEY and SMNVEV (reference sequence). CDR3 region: CASSLKPPQGANNQPQHF. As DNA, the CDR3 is TGTGCCAGCAGTTTAAAGCCCCCACAGGGGGCAAACAATCAGCCCCAGCATTTT.

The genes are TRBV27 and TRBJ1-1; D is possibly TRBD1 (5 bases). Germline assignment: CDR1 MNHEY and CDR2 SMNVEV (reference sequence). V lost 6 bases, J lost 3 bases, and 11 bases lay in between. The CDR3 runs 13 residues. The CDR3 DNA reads TGTGCCAGCAGAGCTCAGGGCTACACTGAAGCTTTCTTT. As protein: CASRAQGYTEAFF.

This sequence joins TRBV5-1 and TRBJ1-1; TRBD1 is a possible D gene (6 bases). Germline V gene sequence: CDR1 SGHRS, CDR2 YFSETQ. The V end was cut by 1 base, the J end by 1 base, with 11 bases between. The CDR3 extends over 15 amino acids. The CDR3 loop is CASSLTGSWNTEAFF. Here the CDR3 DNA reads TGCGCCAGCAGCTTGACAGGGTCGTGGAACACTGAAGCTTTCTTT.

The CDR3 protein is CAISVDGNYGYTF. The DNA of the CDR3 is TGTGCCATCAGTGTTGATGGGAACTATGGCTACACCTTC. The V gene is TRBV10-3, the J gene TRBJ1-2; no clear D gene. The CDR3 consists of 13 residues. V was clipped by 4 bases and J by 2 bases, with 8 bases between them. The germline V gene has CDR1 ENHRY and CDR2 SYGVKD.

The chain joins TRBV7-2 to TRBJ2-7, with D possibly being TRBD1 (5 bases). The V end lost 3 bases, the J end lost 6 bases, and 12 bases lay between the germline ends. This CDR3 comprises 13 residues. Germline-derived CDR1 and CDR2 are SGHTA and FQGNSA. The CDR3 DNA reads TGTGCCAGCAGCTTTACGACAGTGCCCGAGCAGTACTTC. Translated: CASSFTTVPEQYF.

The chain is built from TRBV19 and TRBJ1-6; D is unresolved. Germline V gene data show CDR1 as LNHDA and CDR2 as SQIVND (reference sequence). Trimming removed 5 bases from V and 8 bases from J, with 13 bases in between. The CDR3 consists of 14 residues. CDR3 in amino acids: CASSSDMRDSPLHF. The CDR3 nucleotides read TGTGCCAGTAGTTCAGACATGCGGGATTCACCCCTCCACTTT.

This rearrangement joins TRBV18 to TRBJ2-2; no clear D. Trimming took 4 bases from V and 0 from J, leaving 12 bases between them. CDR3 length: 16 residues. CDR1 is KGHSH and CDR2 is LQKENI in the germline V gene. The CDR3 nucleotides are TGTGCCAGCTCACGTCTCGCATCGACGAACACCGGGGAGCTGTTTTTT. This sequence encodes CASSRLASTNTGELFF. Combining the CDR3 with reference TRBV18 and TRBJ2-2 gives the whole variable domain NAGVMQNPRHLVRRRGQEARLRCSPMKGHSHVYWYRQLPEEGLKFMVYLQKENIIDESGMPKERFSAEFPKEGPSILRIQQVVRGDSAAYFCASSRLASTNTGELFFGEGSRLTVL.

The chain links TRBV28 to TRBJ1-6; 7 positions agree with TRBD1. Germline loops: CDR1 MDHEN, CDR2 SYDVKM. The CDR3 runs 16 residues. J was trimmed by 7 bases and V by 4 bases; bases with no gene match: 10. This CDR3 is CASSSGQALMNSPLHF. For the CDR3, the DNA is TGTGCCAGCAGTTCTGGACAGGCCTTGATGAATTCACCCCTCCACTTT.

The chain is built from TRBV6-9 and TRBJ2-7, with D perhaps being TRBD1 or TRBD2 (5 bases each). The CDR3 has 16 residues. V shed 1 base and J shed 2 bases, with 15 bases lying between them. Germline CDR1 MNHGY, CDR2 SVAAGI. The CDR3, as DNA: TGTGCCAGCAGTTATTATTTATGGGACGACACCTACGAGCAGTACTTC. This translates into CASSYYLWDDTYEQYF.

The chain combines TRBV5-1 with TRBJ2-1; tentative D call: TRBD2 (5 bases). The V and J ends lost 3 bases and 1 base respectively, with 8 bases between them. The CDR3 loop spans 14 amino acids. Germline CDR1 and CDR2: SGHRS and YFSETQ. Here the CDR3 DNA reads TGCGCCAGCAGCTGGGGAGAATCCTACAATGAGCAGTTCTTC. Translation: CASSWGESYNEQFF.

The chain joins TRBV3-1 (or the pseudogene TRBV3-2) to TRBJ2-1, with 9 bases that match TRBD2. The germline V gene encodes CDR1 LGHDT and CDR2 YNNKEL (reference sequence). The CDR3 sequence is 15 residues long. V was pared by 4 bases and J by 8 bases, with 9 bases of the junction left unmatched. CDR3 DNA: TGTGCCAGCAGCCGGAAGCGGGAGGCGAACTATGAGCAGTTCTTC. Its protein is CASSRKREANYEQFF.

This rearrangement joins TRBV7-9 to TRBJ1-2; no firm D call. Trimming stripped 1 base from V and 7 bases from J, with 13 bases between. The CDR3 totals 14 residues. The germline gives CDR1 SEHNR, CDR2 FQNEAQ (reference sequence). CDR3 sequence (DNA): TGTGCCAGCAGCTTAGGGCAGCGAGGTAGTGGCTACACCTTC. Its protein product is CASSLGQRGSGYTF.

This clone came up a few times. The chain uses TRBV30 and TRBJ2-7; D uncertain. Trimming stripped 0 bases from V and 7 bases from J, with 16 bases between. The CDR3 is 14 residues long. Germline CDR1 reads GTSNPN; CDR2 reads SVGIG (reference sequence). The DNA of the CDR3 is TGTGCCTGGAGTGTAGACCAAATTCGGCGGGAGCAGTACTTC. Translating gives CAWSVDQIRREQYF.

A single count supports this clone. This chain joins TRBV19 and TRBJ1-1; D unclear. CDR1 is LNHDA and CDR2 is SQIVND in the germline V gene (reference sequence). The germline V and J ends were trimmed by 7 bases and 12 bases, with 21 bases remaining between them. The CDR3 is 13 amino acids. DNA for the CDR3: TGTGCCAGTACCTCGGCGGGTGCTCGTGATCCTTTCTTT. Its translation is CASTSAGARDPFF.

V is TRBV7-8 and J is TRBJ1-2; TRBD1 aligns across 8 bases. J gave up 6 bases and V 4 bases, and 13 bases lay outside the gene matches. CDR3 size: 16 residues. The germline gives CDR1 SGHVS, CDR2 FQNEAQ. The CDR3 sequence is CASSSRPTDRVNGYTF. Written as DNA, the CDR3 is TGTGCCAGCAGCTCCCGGCCCACGGACAGGGTAAATGGCTACACCTTC.